This T cell receptor beta chain was identified during a study of blood T cell repertoires in COVID-19. Study-level background: The samples span acute and convalescent COVID-19 from the United States, Italy and Spain.

Germline V CDR1 and CDR2: MNHEY, SMNVEV (reference sequence). This CDR3 region has 14 residues. Trimming stripped 1 base from V and 5 bases from J, with 9 bases between. In the original processing: Researchers report that nucleated cell counts were estimated from reference gene primer amplification. Clones were read by immunoSEQ multiplex PCR, and TCRdb kept only the in-frame ones, dropping some. Clonal size and the V and J genes are those of that table, whereas D and trimming came from the DNA. Here the sample spans 160,000 or so clones, approximately 86% being singletons. Sequenced material: peripheral blood. This receptor was taken from a woman aged 70-85 years with acute or convalescent COVID-19. The chain employs TRBV27 and TRBJ2-1; possibly TRBD1 for D (5 bases). CDR3 amino acids: CASSLWQGDNEQFF. The CDR3 DNA is TGTGCCAGCAGTTTATGGCAGGGTGACAATGAGCAGTTCTTC.